The rows below give T cell receptor beta chains drawn from one sample of a study of blood T cell repertoires in COVID-19. The protocol was immunoSEQ multiplex PCR, while the TCRdb copy is restricted to in-frame clones and leaves out a portion. The repertoire holds approximately 190,000 clones, about four fifths seen once, with roughly 6.4% in the top ten. Sequencing input: peripheral blood. These receptors originate from a man in his 60s with acute or convalescent COVID-19. Each CDR3 is given with its conserved first and last residue. D genes are given only for firm matches. Expanded clones are given a class, and other clones once, few, many or no size at all.

D gene	V gene	clone size	J gene	CDR3 protein	CDR3 DNA
.	TRBV3-1/TRBV3-2	.	TRBJ1-2	CASSPGNYGYTF	TGTGCCAGCAGCCCGGGAAACTATGGCTACACCTTC
.	TRBV6-5	.	TRBJ2-5	CATGGEQETQYF	TGTGCCACGGGCGGGGAACAAGAGACCCAGTACTTC
.	TRBV6-5	.	TRBJ1-2	CASSQQGSGNYGYTF	TGTGCCAGCAGTCAACAGGGAAGTGGGAACTATGGCTACACCTTC
TRBD2	TRBV27	.	TRBJ2-3	CASSLIAGLTDTQYF	TGTGCCAGCAGTTTAATAGCGGGGCTTACAGATACGCAGTATTTT
TRBD1	TRBV9	.	TRBJ2-5	CASSVSTGEQETQYF	TGTGCCAGCAGCGTATCAACAGGGGAGCAAGAGACCCAGTACTTC
TRBD1	TRBV15	few	TRBJ2-5	CATAKGGSTETQYF	TGTGCCACCGCCAAAGGGGGCAGTACGGAGACCCAGTACTTC
.	TRBV6-5	.	TRBJ2-3	CASSSSGAQEVDTQYF	TGTGCCAGCAGTTCCTCGGGGGCCCAGGAGGTGGATACGCAGTATTTT
.	TRBV23-1	.	TRBJ2-1	CASSQGRFKIGTWSSYNEQFF	TGCGCCAGCAGTCAAGGACGTTTTAAGATCGGGACATGGAGCTCCTACAATGAGCAGTTCTTC
TRBD2	TRBV28	.	TRBJ2-1	CASRGSGSGSYNEQFF	TGTGCCAGCAGGGGGAGCGGGAGCGGCTCCTACAATGAGCAGTTCTTC
.	TRBV6-2/TRBV6-3	.	TRBJ1-1	CASSYGLWEAFF	TGTGCCAGCAGTTACGGGCTATGGGAAGCTTTCTTT
.	TRBV28	.	TRBJ1-2	CASSQGQTRYGYTF	TGTGCCAGCAGCCAAGGACAGACTCGGTATGGCTACACCTTC
TRBD1	TRBV6-5	.	TRBJ1-5	CASRRQGDQPQHF	TGTGCCAGCAGGCGACAGGGAGATCAGCCCCAGCATTTT
TRBD2	TRBV4-1	.	TRBJ2-5	CASSQGGGGETQYF	TGCGCCAGCAGCCAAGGCGGGGGGGGAGAGACCCAGTACTTC
.	TRBV5-6	.	TRBJ1-2	CASSLGQSYGYTF	TGTGCCAGCAGCCTAGGACAGTCCTATGGCTACACCTTC
.	TRBV2	.	TRBJ1-6	CASMSREGSPLHF	TGTGCCAGCATGAGCCGGGAGGGTTCACCCCTCCACTTT
.	TRBV18	.	TRBJ2-2	CASSPQLNTGELFF	TGTGCCAGCTCACCGCAGTTGAACACCGGGGAGCTGTTTTTT
.	TRBV24-1	once	TRBJ1-3	CATSDLVGGWLGGNTIYF	TGTGCCACCAGTGATTTAGTCGGGGGGTGGCTTGGTGGAAACACCATATATTTT
TRBD1	TRBV6-6	.	TRBJ1-1	CASRGQASEAFF	TGTGCCAGCAGGGGACAGGCCTCTGAAGCTTTCTTT
.	TRBV7-3	.	TRBJ2-2	CASSRFQGTGELFF	TGTGCCAGCAGCCGATTCCAGGGAACCGGGGAGCTGTTTTTT
TRBD1	TRBV19	.	TRBJ1-2	CASSKSRTGTHGYTF	TGTGCCAGTAGTAAATCCCGGACAGGCACGCATGGCTACACCTTC
TRBD1	TRBV6-1	.	TRBJ1-4	CASSEALQGLNEKLFF	TGTGCCAGCAGTGAAGCATTACAGGGGCTTAATGAAAAACTGTTTTTT
.	TRBV3-1/TRBV3-2	.	TRBJ2-3	CASSQGGYTDTQYF	TGTGCCAGCAGCCAAGGGGGCTACACAGATACGCAGTATTTT
TRBD2	TRBV10-3	few	TRBJ2-1	CAIGTSGTGSYNEQFF	TGTGCCATAGGGACTAGCGGGACTGGGTCCTACAATGAGCAGTTCTTC
TRBD2	TRBV30	.	TRBJ2-3	CAFSRTSGTDTQYF	TGTGCCTTCTCCAGGACTAGCGGCACAGATACGCAGTATTTT
.	TRBV20-1	few	TRBJ2-5	CSASGRGQETQYF	TGCAGTGCTAGTGGGCGGGGCCAAGAGACCCAGTACTTC
.	TRBV27	.	TRBJ1-1	CASSPYLNTEAFF	TGTGCCAGCAGTCCCTACCTGAACACTGAAGCTTTCTTT
.	TRBV9	.	TRBJ1-4	CASSPPGGGRGEKLFF	TGTGCCAGCAGCCCACCAGGCGGGGGTCGAGGTGAAAAACTGTTTTTT
.	TRBV30	once	TRBJ2-6	CAWQTGANVLTF	TGTGCCTGGCAAACTGGGGCCAACGTCCTGACTTTC
.	TRBV27	.	TRBJ1-5	CASSSQGFGRQPQHF	TGTGCCAGCAGTTCACAGGGTTTTGGTAGGCAGCCCCAGCATTTT
.	TRBV6-5	.	TRBJ1-2	CASSPQGNYGYTF	TGTGCCAGCAGTCCCCAGGGGAACTATGGCTACACCTTC
.	TRBV5-4	.	TRBJ2-7	CASSLGAAQGVEQYF	TGTGCCAGCAGCTTGGGGGCGGCGCAAGGGGTGGAGCAGTACTTC
TRBD1	TRBV19	.	TRBJ2-5	CASSIGQGVLETQYF	TGTGCCAGTAGTATAGGACAGGGCGTCCTAGAGACCCAGTACTTC
.	TRBV7-2	once	TRBJ2-1	CASSFRSGDNEQFF	TGTGCCAGCAGCTTCCGAAGCGGTGACAATGAGCAGTTCTTC
TRBD2	TRBV7-3	.	TRBJ2-1	CASSPRLAGGGEQFF	TGTGCCAGCAGCCCTCGACTAGCGGGGGGCGGTGAGCAGTTCTTC
TRBD2	TRBV4-3	.	TRBJ2-3	CASSQVSAGPQYF	TGCGCCAGCAGCCAAGTTTCAGCGGGACCGCAGTATTTT
.	TRBV5-1	.	TRBJ2-3	CASSLSDVDTDTQYF	TGCGCCAGCAGCTTGAGTGATGTAGACACAGATACGCAGTATTTT
.	TRBV25-1	.	TRBJ1-6	CASSAPGDSPLHF	TGTGCCAGCAGTGCCCCGGGGGATTCACCCCTCCACTTT
TRBD2	TRBV3-1/TRBV3-2	.	TRBJ2-3	CASSQPTSGGPDTQYF	TGTGCCAGCAGCCAACCGACTAGCGGGGGCCCAGATACGCAGTATTTT
.	TRBV24-1	.	TRBJ2-3	CATSGVGGYADTQYF	TGTGCCACCAGTGGCGTAGGGGGATACGCAGATACGCAGTATTTT
.	TRBV6-2/TRBV6-3	.	TRBJ2-1	CASSDGGALSLINEQFF	TGTGCCAGCAGCGACGGCGGGGCCCTTTCTCTTATCAATGAGCAGTTCTTC
TRBD1	TRBV7-2	.	TRBJ1-2	CASSLDPQGASSYGYTF	TGTGCCAGCAGCTTAGACCCCCAGGGGGCTTCGAGCTATGGCTACACCTTC
.	TRBV27	few	TRBJ1-6	CASSGADFNSPLHF	TGTGCCAGCTCAGGGGCAGACTTTAATTCACCCCTCCACTTT
TRBD2	TRBV6-5	once	TRBJ2-1	CASRGVAGVYGEQFF	TGTGCCAGCAGGGGGGTAGCGGGAGTATACGGTGAGCAGTTCTTC
.	TRBV27	.	TRBJ1-5	CASSSRQVDQPQHF	TGTGCCAGCAGTTCCCGACAGGTAGATCAGCCCCAGCATTTT
TRBD2	TRBV3-1/TRBV3-2	.	TRBJ2-1	CASSLPGGRWNNEQFF	TGTGCCAGCAGCCTACCGGGCGGGAGGTGGAACAATGAGCAGTTCTTC
.	TRBV9	.	TRBJ2-2	CASSSRDWNTGELFF	TGTGCCAGCAGCTCTAGGGACTGGAACACCGGGGAGCTGTTTTTT
.	TRBV6-2/TRBV6-3	.	TRBJ1-3	CASSYDSPGGNTIYF	TGTGCCAGCAGTTACGACAGCCCGGGTGGAAACACCATATATTTT
.	TRBV30	.	TRBJ1-4	CAWSVGSTGWRKSTNEKLFF	TGTGCCTGGAGTGTAGGCTCCACAGGGTGGAGGAAATCAACTAATGAAAAACTGTTTTTT
TRBD1	TRBV6-1	few	TRBJ1-4	CASSGIEQGWAEKLFF	TGTGCCAGCAGTGGCATAGAACAGGGGTGGGCTGAAAAACTGTTTTTT
TRBD1	TRBV2	.	TRBJ1-1	CASGAGGSSTEAFF	TGTGCCAGCGGGGCAGGGGGCTCGTCCACTGAAGCTTTCTTT
.	TRBV12-3/TRBV12-4	.	TRBJ2-1	CASSLSRGNEQFF	TGTGCCAGCAGTTTATCTAGGGGGAATGAGCAGTTCTTC
.	TRBV15	once	TRBJ1-2	CATSGRGLGYGYTF	TGTGCCACCAGCGGGCGGGGCCTAGGCTATGGCTACACCTTC
.	TRBV11-3	.	TRBJ2-2	CASSFSPQGYTGELFF	TGTGCCAGCAGCTTCTCACCACAGGGTTACACCGGGGAGCTGTTTTTT
TRBD2	TRBV19	.	TRBJ2-1	CASGRAGAFSNNEQFF	TGTGCCAGTGGAAGGGCGGGAGCCTTTTCAAACAATGAGCAGTTCTTC
TRBD1	TRBV28	.	TRBJ2-1	CASSEDRGREEQFF	TGTGCCAGCAGTGAGGACAGGGGGCGCGAGGAGCAGTTCTTC